Listed below are T cell receptor beta chains from one sample, sequenced in a study of T cell responses to AZD1222 COVID-19 vaccine. Clones were read by immunoSEQ multiplex PCR, and TCRdb kept only the in-frame ones, dropping some. The data show roughly 91,000 clones, approximately 90% seen once. The input for sequencing was peripheral blood, taken on day 0 of AZD1222 vaccination. Source of these receptors: an adult in good health. Both conserved end residues are part of each CDR3. The order of the fields is J gene, V gene, D gene, clone size, CDR3 DNA, CDR3 protein. The D gene is left open where the match is weak. For some rows the clone size is stated as once, few or many, or as a class when expanded; others skip it.

TRBJ2-7 TRBV27 TRBD1 NA TGTGCCAGCCGGCGGAACAACAGGGACAGCACCTACGAGCAGTACTTC CASRRNNRDSTYEQYF
TRBJ1-6 TRBV9 TRBD1 NA TGTGCCAGCAGCGTAGCAGGACAGGGTTCACCCCTCCACTTT CASSVAGQGSPLHF
TRBJ1-5 TRBV3-1/TRBV3-2 TRBD1 NA TGTGCCAGCAGCCCTTCGGGACAGGGTAGTAATCAGCCCCAGCATTTT CASSPSGQGSNQPQHF
TRBJ2-7 TRBV27 TRBD2 few TGTGCCAGCACGAGGGGGGCGGGAGGGCCCCACGAGCAGTACTTC CASTRGAGGPHEQYF
TRBJ1-2 TRBV19 NA NA TGTGCCAGTAGTTCAACAGGGCTCTATGGCTACACCTTC CASSSTGLYGYTF
TRBJ2-1 TRBV11-3 TRBD1 NA TGTGCCAGCAGCGGGGCGGACAGGGTGGGAAAAAATGAGCAGTTCTTC CASSGADRVGKNEQFF
TRBJ2-7 TRBV10-2 NA NA TGCGCCAGCAGTGAGGGACTTGAGTCCGAGCAGTACTTC CASSEGLESEQYF
TRBJ2-1 TRBV10-2 NA NA TGCGCCAGCAGTGACTGGGCAGGGGCCTACAATGAGCAGTTCTTC CASSDWAGAYNEQFF
TRBJ1-5 TRBV18 NA NA TGTGCCAGCTCACCAGCGGCCAATCAGCCCCAGCATTTT CASSPAANQPQHF
TRBJ1-6 TRBV9 TRBD1 few TGTGCCAGCAGCTCCCCAGGGACAGGGAATAATTCACCCCTCCACTTT CASSSPGTGNNSPLHF
TRBJ2-7 TRBV5-1 TRBD2 NA TGCGCCAGCAGCGGCGGGACTAGCGGGAACTACTACGAGCAGTACTTC CASSGGTSGNYYEQYF
TRBJ1-6 TRBV19 NA NA TGTGCCAGTACCACCGCAGGGACCTATAATTCACCCCTCCACTTT CASTTAGTYNSPLHF
TRBJ2-7 TRBV3-1/TRBV3-2 TRBD2 NA TGTGCCAGCAGCCCAGCCGGGACTAGGGGAGGGGAGCAGTACTTC CASSPAGTRGGEQYF
TRBJ2-7 TRBV10-3 TRBD2 NA TGTGCCATCAGGGAGCGGGAGAGCTCCTACGAGCAGTACTTC CAIRERESSYEQYF
TRBJ2-7 TRBV10-3 TRBD2 NA TGTGCCACGGCCGGGACTAGTAAAGGGTCCTACGAGCAGTACTTC CATAGTSKGSYEQYF
TRBJ2-7 TRBV7-6 NA NA TGTGCCAGCAGCCCACAACTAGCTTCAACGAACGAGCAGTACTTC CASSPQLASTNEQYF
TRBJ1-2 TRBV25-1 TRBD1 NA TGTGCCAGCAGTGTGACAGGGGTGACTGGCTACACCTTC CASSVTGVTGYTF
TRBJ1-1 TRBV5-4 NA NA TGTGCCAGCAGCTTATACAGCATGAACACTGAAGCTTTCTTT CASSLYSMNTEAFF
TRBJ2-7 TRBV9 NA NA TGTGCCAGCAGCGTAGGGATCATAGGGGCCAACACCATATACGAGCAGTACTTC CASSVGIIGANTIYEQYF
TRBJ2-2 TRBV3-1/TRBV3-2 NA NA TGTGCCAGCAGCCAAGGGCGGACCGCAACCGGGGAGCTGTTTTTT CASSQGRTATGELFF
TRBJ1-3 TRBV7-6 NA NA TGTGCCAGCAGCCTTATGGATGGAAACACCATATATTTT CASSLMDGNTIYF
TRBJ1-2 TRBV6-2/TRBV6-3 NA once TGTGCCAGCAGTTCCACCCGGCAGGGAAGGTGGGGGAACTATGGCTACACCTTC CASSSTRQGRWGNYGYTF
TRBJ1-2 TRBV29-1 NA NA TGCAGCGTTGAATCCCGGGTTAGCTATGGCTACACCTTC CSVESRVSYGYTF
TRBJ2-2 TRBV6-5 NA once TGTGCCAGCAGTTACAGGGGGGTGAACACCGGGGAGCTGTTTTTT CASSYRGVNTGELFF
TRBJ2-6 TRBV27 NA once TGTGCCAGCAGTCCGGGACACCCAAACTCTGGGGCCAACGTCCTGACTTTC CASSPGHPNSGANVLTF
TRBJ1-6 TRBV5-1 NA NA TGCGCCAGCAGCTTGGGCCAGGACAATTCACCCCTCCACTTT CASSLGQDNSPLHF
TRBJ1-1 TRBV7-2 TRBD1 NA TGTGCCAGCAGCTTAGCGCCTGTGGGACAGGGGGCCAGGGACACTGAAGCTTTCTTT CASSLAPVGQGARDTEAFF
TRBJ2-1 TRBV24-1 NA NA TGTGCCACCAGTTCGTGGCGCAGCAATGAGCAGTTCTTC CATSSWRSNEQFF
TRBJ1-5 TRBV6-6 NA NA TGTGCCAGCAGCTCGGCCTGGGGCAATCAGCCCCAGCATTTT CASSSAWGNQPQHF
TRBJ2-1 TRBV7-2 NA once TGTGCCAGCAGCGCAGACAGAGGGAGGTACAATGAGCAGTTCTTC CASSADRGRYNEQFF
TRBJ2-7 TRBV6-1 NA NA TGTGCCAGCAGTGAACTGGGCGGCCACGAGCAGTACTTC CASSELGGHEQYF
TRBJ1-4 TRBV7-9 TRBD1 NA TGTGCCAGCAGCTCCAGGGGGGTCGATGAAAAACTGTTTTTT CASSSRGVDEKLFF
TRBJ2-7 TRBV4-1 NA NA TGCGCCAGCAGCCAGGGGAGGGGGGGGCTCTCCTACGAGCAGTACTTC CASSQGRGGLSYEQYF
TRBJ1-1 TRBV12-3/TRBV12-4 TRBD1 NA TGTGCCAGCAGCAACGACAGGGTTACTGAAGCTTTCTTT CASSNDRVTEAFF
TRBJ2-2 TRBV7-9 TRBD2 NA TGTGCCAGCAGCCCCCACGGGGGGTCCGGGGAGCTGTTTTTT CASSPHGGSGELFF
TRBJ2-7 TRBV10-2 TRBD2 NA TGCGCCAGCCTCTGGACTAGCGGGAATACCTACGAGCAGTACTTC CASLWTSGNTYEQYF
TRBJ2-5 TRBV6-5 NA NA TGTGCCAGCACCAGGGCTATACAAGAGACCCAGTACTTC CASTRAIQETQYF
TRBJ1-6 TRBV5-1 NA once TGCGCCAGCAGCCCAGAGGGCGACGGGAGACCCCTCCACTTT CASSPEGDGRPLHF
TRBJ1-2 TRBV19 NA NA TGTGCCAGTAGTACCCGGGACGGTTATGGCTACACCTTC CASSTRDGYGYTF
TRBJ1-5 TRBV3-1/TRBV3-2 NA NA TGTGCCAGCAGCCAAGACGACACTAGCAATCAGCCCCAGCATTTT CASSQDDTSNQPQHF
TRBJ2-1 TRBV5-4 TRBD2 NA TGTGCCAGCAGCCCACTAGCGGGAGGGGACAATGAGCAGTTCTTC CASSPLAGGDNEQFF
TRBJ2-1 TRBV6-6 TRBD1 NA TGTGCCAGCAGGGACAGGGGAGGTGGGGATGAGCAGTTCTTC CASRDRGGGDEQFF
TRBJ2-5 TRBV5-1 TRBD1 NA TGCGCCAGCAGCCCGGGACAGGGCACAGTCCGGGAGACCCAGTACTTC CASSPGQGTVRETQYF
TRBJ1-2 TRBV5-1 TRBD1 NA TGCGCCAGCAGCTTGGAAGGCAGGGGGCGCGGCTATGGCTACACCTTC CASSLEGRGRGYGYTF
TRBJ2-7 TRBV30 NA NA TGTGCCTGGAGTGTACGATATGCTCAGCAGTACTTC CAWSVRYAQQYF
TRBJ2-3 TRBV6-5 TRBD2 NA TGTGCCAGCGCTAGCGGCAGCACAGATACGCAGTATTTT CASASGSTDTQYF
TRBJ1-5 TRBV7-2 TRBD1 NA TGTGCCAGCAGCTTAGGACAGGGGAATACCGGCAATCAGCCCCAGCATTTT CASSLGQGNTGNQPQHF
TRBJ2-7 TRBV5-6 NA NA TGTGCCAGCAGCTTTCTATTGCCGGGACTCGCTCCCTACGAGCAGTACTTC CASSFLLPGLAPYEQYF
TRBJ1-1 TRBV19 NA NA TGTGCCAGTAGTACTCAGATGAACACTGAAGCTTTCTTT CASSTQMNTEAFF
TRBJ1-2 TRBV12-3/TRBV12-4 TRBD1 NA TGTGCCAGCAGCACGGGACAGATCTATGGCTACACCTTC CASSTGQIYGYTF
TRBJ1-3 TRBV13 TRBD1 NA TGTGCCAGCAGCCTCCGGGACAGGGAACCGAGCTCTGGAAACACCATATATTTT CASSLRDREPSSGNTIYF
TRBJ2-3 TRBV6-2/TRBV6-3 TRBD2 NA TGTGCCAGCAGTCCACTGACTAGCGGGAGACGGGCAGATACGCAGTATTTT CASSPLTSGRRADTQYF
TRBJ1-1 TRBV2 TRBD1 NA TGTGCCAGCAATACGCAGGGGGGCCTTCTTCAAGCTTTCTTT CASNTQGGLLQAFF